The clone carrying this T cell receptor beta chain was detected once. This sample was included in a study of CD8 T cells in Susac syndrome. Sequencing of TCR beta was undertaken in CD8+ and CD4+ T cells derived from blood. The CDR3 sequence is 12 residues long. The germline CDR1 and CDR2 sequences are KGHSH and LQKENI. Trimming pared 4 bases from V and 1 base from J, leaving 4 bases between. The RNA input was roughly 0.5 to 1 ug, and it was reverse transcribed with random hexamers. Across 54 Vbeta and 13 Jbeta, TCR beta CDR3 was amplified with immunoSEQ multiplex PCR. One entry per CDR3 protein results from TCRdb running MiXCR on the immunoSEQ multiplex PCR reads. The data show 130,000 to 150,000 distinct CDR3 sequences, roughly 95% seen once.

Sequencing was done on a sample of CD4+ T cells from PBMCs. The V gene is TRBV18, the J gene TRBJ2-5; no definite D call. The receptor was derived from a human donor in good health. The CDR3 sequence: CASSRIQETQYF. Here the CDR3 DNA reads TGTGCCAGCTCACGGATCCAAGAGACCCAGTACTTC.